One sample yielded the 15 T cell receptor beta chains listed below, sequenced in a study of T cell responses to AZD1222 COVID-19 vaccine. Generated by immunoSEQ multiplex PCR, the TCRdb table keeps only in-frame clones and is missing some. The sample carries some 130,000 clones, more than 80% recorded once. The source material was peripheral blood, sampled on day 0 of AZD1222 vaccination. Receptors were obtained from an adult in good health.

The rearrangement uses TRBV19 and TRBJ1-1, with D possibly matching TRBD1 (6 bases). V was clipped by 1 base and J by 4 bases, with 13 bases between them. Germline V gene lookup returns CDR1 LNHDA and CDR2 SQIVND (reference sequence). This CDR3 is 15 amino acids long. CDR3 sequence reads: CASSIVGGKVTEAFF. The DNA for the CDR3 is TGTGCCAGTAGTATAGTTGGGGGCAAGGTCACTGAAGCTTTCTTT. Supplemented by reference TRBV19 and TRBJ1-1, the full variable domain reads DGGITQSPKYLFRKEGQNVTLSCEQNLNHDAMYWYRQDPGQGLRLIYYSQIVNDFQKGDIAEGYSVSREKKESFPLTVTSAQKNPTAFYLCASSIVGGKVTEAFFGQGTRLTVV.

The chain uses TRBV5-4 and TRBJ1-1, with D possibly matching TRBD1 (5 bases). From germline, CDR1 is SGHNT and CDR2 YYREEE (reference sequence). The CDR3 runs to 14 residues. Between the trimmed V and J ends, which lost 2 bases and 4 bases, there was a span of 12 bases. The CDR3 spells CASSFPGVGTEAFF. The CDR3 nucleotides are TGTGCCAGCAGCTTCCCGGGGGTGGGCACTGAAGCTTTCTTT. The full variable domain, with the rest looked up from reference TRBV5-4 and TRBJ1-1, is ETGVTQSPTHLIKTRGQQVTLRCSSQSGHNTVSWYQQALGQGPQFIFQYYREEENGRGNFPPRFSGLQFPNYSSELNVNALELDDSALYLCASSFPGVGTEAFFGQGTRLTVV.

V usage is TRBV9 and J usage is TRBJ1-3, with 7 bases lining up with TRBD1. J gave up 2 bases and V 4 bases, and 6 bases lay outside the gene matches. Germline loops: CDR1 SGDLS, CDR2 YYNGEE. The CDR3 sequence is 15 residues long. CDR3 DNA sequence: TGTGCCAGCAGCCCAGCAGGGGGGACTGGAAACACCATATATTTT. Translating it yields CASSPAGGTGNTIYF. The variable domain in full, with the rest retrieved from reference TRBV9 and TRBJ1-3, is DSGVTQTPKHLITATGQRVTLRCSPRSGDLSVYWYQQSLDQGLQFLIQYYNGEERAKGNILERFSAQQFPDLHSELNLSSLELGDSALYFCASSPAGGTGNTIYFGEGSWLTVV.

This chain uses TRBV19 with TRBJ1-2; D is perhaps TRBD1 (6 bases). CDR1 and CDR2 (germline): LNHDA, SQIVND (reference sequence). The CDR3 covers 16 residues. V lost 3 bases to trimming and J lost 1 base, with 15 bases between them. The chain's CDR3 is CASSMGRQGSNYGYTF. The CDR3 DNA reads as TGTGCCAGTAGTATGGGAAGGCAGGGGAGTAACTATGGCTACACCTTC.

The CDR3 loop reads CAAQSLGAANEKLFF. The CDR3 coding sequence is TGTGCCGCCCAGTCTTTGGGGGCCGCTAATGAAAAACTGTTTTTT. J is TRBJ1-4 and V is TRBV28, with D possibly TRBD1 on 6 matching bases. The V end was cut by 11 bases, the J end by 3 bases, with 19 bases between. The CDR3 extends over 15 amino acids. CDR1 is MDHEN, CDR2 SYDVKM, per germline.

The chain recombines TRBV12-3 or TRBV12-4 with TRBJ1-1, with D unclear. The CDR3 sequence is 12 residues long. V was trimmed by 1 base and J by 11 bases, leaving 11 bases between them. The CDR3 sequence is CASSLEQLKAFF. CDR3 coding DNA: TGTGCCAGCAGTTTAGAGCAGCTCAAGGCTTTCTTT.

This chain joins TRBV5-1 and TRBJ1-3, with TRBD1 identical over 10 bases. The CDR3 runs to 16 residues. Germline CDR1 SGHRS, CDR2 YFSETQ. Losses at the gene ends were 4 bases for V and 2 bases for J; bases not matched to a gene: 6. The CDR3 DNA sequence: TGCGCCAGCAGCCAAGGGACAGGGGTAACTGGAAACACCATATATTTT. Protein product: CASSQGTGVTGNTIYF. The full variable domain, its missing parts supplied by reference TRBV5-1 and TRBJ1-3, is KAGVTQTPRYLIKTRGQQVTLSCSPISGHRSVSWYQQTPGQGLQFLFEYFSETQRNKGNFPGRFSGRQFSNSRSEMNVSTLELGDSALYLCASSQGTGVTGNTIYFGEGSWLTVV.

The chain employs TRBV11-2 and TRBJ1-4; possible D gene TRBD1, 5 bases. Trimming cost V 3 bases and J 4 bases, with 12 bases left between them. Germline values: CDR1 SGHAT, CDR2 FQNNGV. This CDR3 region has 15 residues. Here the CDR3 reads CASSFMGQSNEKLFF. The CDR3 DNA reads as TGTGCCAGCAGCTTTATGGGGCAGAGTAATGAAAAACTGTTTTTT.

The chain has TRBV5-4 and TRBJ2-2; 7 bases match TRBD1. Germline loops: CDR1 SGHNT, CDR2 YYREEE (reference sequence). This CDR3 has 15 amino acids. Losses at the gene ends were 0 bases for V and 5 bases for J; bases not matched to a gene: 4. Written as DNA, the CDR3 is TGTGCCAGCAGCTTGGCCTTCAGGGGGACCGGGGAGCTGTTTTTT. This sequence encodes CASSLAFRGTGELFF.

The J gene is TRBJ1-3, the V gene TRBV11-2; D unclear. Germline values: CDR1 SGHAT, CDR2 FQNNGV. The length of the CDR3 is 16 residues. Trimming cost V 3 bases and J 1 base, with 13 bases left between them. CDR3 DNA: TGTGCCAGCAGCTTGAGTCAGGTCGATTCTGGAAACACCATATATTTT. Residues: CASSLSQVDSGNTIYF.

The chain joins TRBV7-9 to TRBJ2-7, with a possible D match to TRBD1 (5 bases). From germline, CDR1 is SEHNR and CDR2 FQNEAQ (reference sequence). This CDR3 spans 16 amino acids. Trimming took off 2 bases at V and 2 bases at J, with 16 bases between the two ends. The CDR3 reads CASSLQMGPSAYEQYF. The CDR3 nucleotides read TGTGCCAGCAGCTTACAGATGGGGCCGTCGGCCTACGAGCAGTACTTC.

This rearrangement joins TRBV18 to TRBJ1-3; D is uncertain. The V end lost 4 bases, the J end lost 0 bases, and 10 bases lay between the germline ends. The CDR3 loop spans 15 amino acids. In germline, CDR1 is KGHSH, CDR2 LQKENI. CDR3 DNA: TGTGCCAGCTCACTCGAGGGTCTCTCTGGAAACACCATATATTTT. Protein product: CASSLEGLSGNTIYF.

The chain joins TRBV9 to TRBJ1-1, with a possible D match to TRBD1 (6 bases). Deletions cut 0 bases from V and 5 bases from J, with 11 bases between. The CDR3 sequence is 14 residues long. Germline V lookup: CDR1 SGDLS, CDR2 YYNGEE. CDR3 sequence: CASSVAQGRTEAFF. The CDR3 region has the DNA TGTGCCAGCAGCGTAGCACAGGGTCGGACTGAAGCTTTCTTT.

The sample holds one count of this clone. The chain combines TRBV19 with TRBJ1-1; TRBD1 might be the D (6 bases). The CDR3 contains 13 residues. The V end lost 6 bases, the J end lost 5 bases, and 13 bases lay between the germline ends. CDR1 and CDR2 from the germline V gene are LNHDA and SQIVND (reference sequence). The CDR3 is CASSKQGLTEAFF. The CDR3 coding sequence is TGTGCCAGTAGCAAACAGGGTTTGACTGAAGCTTTCTTT.

The rearrangement links TRBV9 to TRBJ2-3, with 10 bases that match TRBD2. CDR3 size: 19 residues. V lost 4 bases, J lost 1 base, and 15 bases stayed unmatched. Germline CDR1 SGDLS, CDR2 YYNGEE. Here the CDR3 DNA reads TGTGCCAGCAGCCTCAAGCCAGCGGGGGGGCTGTCTCGCACAGATACGCAGTATTTT. It yields the protein CASSLKPAGGLSRTDTQYF.